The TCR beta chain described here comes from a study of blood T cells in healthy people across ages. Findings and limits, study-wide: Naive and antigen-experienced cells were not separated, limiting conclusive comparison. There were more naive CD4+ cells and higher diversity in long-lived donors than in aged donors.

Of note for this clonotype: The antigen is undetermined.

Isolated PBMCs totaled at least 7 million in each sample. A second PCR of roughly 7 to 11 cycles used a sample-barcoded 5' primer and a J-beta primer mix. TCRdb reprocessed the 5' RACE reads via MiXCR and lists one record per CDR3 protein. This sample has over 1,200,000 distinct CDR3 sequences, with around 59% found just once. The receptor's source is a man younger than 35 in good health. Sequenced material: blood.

The CDR3 nucleotides are TGTGCCAGCAGCTTAGAGACAGGGAATTCACCCCTCCACTTT. Amino acid sequence: CASSLETGNSPLHF. The chain joins TRBV7-2 to TRBJ1-6; 7 nucleotides align to TRBD1. Germline assignment: CDR1 SGHTA and CDR2 FQGNSA. CDR3 size: 14 residues. V was clipped by 1 base and J by 7 bases; unmatched bases: 1.